This T cell receptor beta chain was identified during a study of T cells after yellow fever vaccination. At least ten counts were recorded for this clonotype. The target antigen is unknown. It was through 5'RACE template switching that TCR cDNA was made, with a universal primer site and UMIs added. TCRdb reprocessed the 5' RACE reads with MiXCR, giving one entry per CDR3 protein. The sample lists 250,000 to 350,000 distinct CDR3 sequences, approximately 4.5% seen once, with roughly a fifth in the top ten. V lost 7 bases and J 0 bases, leaving 7 bases between the germline ends. This CDR3 has 13 residues. Germline CDR1 and CDR2: MNHEY and SVGEGT. Study conclusions and caveats: Repertoires obtained by FACS sorting could include abundant clonotypes that entered as contaminants from the bulk population.

The sequence was obtained from a young man who received the YFV17D yellow fever vaccine. The rearrangement uses TRBV6-2 or TRBV6-3 and TRBJ2-1; D gene unclear. Sample: PBMCs, taken 15 days after the yellow fever booster vaccination. The CDR3 DNA reads as TGTGCCAGCAAAGAGAGCTCCTACAATGAGCAGTTCTTC. It codes for CASKESSYNEQFF.